These T cell receptor beta chains were read from a single sample in a study of blood T cell repertoires in COVID-19. The method was immunoSEQ multiplex PCR; TCRdb's version includes in-frame clones alone and lacks a portion of them. The table lists around 200,000 clones, just over 85% of them singletons, with almost 4.5% in the top ten. Material for sequencing was peripheral blood. The receptors here all came from a man over 45 with acute or convalescent COVID-19. CDR3s include the opening cysteine and the closing phenylalanine or tryptophan. The order of the fields is clone size, J gene, V gene, D gene, CDR3 protein, CDR3 DNA. D genes are given only for firm matches. The size entry is marked missing in some rows and otherwise reads once, few, many or a size class.

>NA|TRBJ2-7|TRBV10-2|NA
CASSEGLELREQYF
TGCGCCAGCAGTGAGGGGCTCGAGCTACGGGAGCAGTACTTC
>NA|TRBJ2-1|TRBV30|TRBD1
CAWSVGQGPYNEQFF
TGTGCCTGGAGTGTTGGACAGGGGCCCTACAATGAGCAGTTCTTC
>NA|TRBJ2-1|TRBV5-1|NA
CASSLGDKQFF
TGCGCCAGCAGCTTGGGGGACAAGCAGTTCTTC
>NA|TRBJ2-5|TRBV12-3/TRBV12-4|NA
CASSPGIQAYQYF
TGTGCCAGCAGTCCCGGGATCCAAGCGTACCAGTACTTC
>NA|TRBJ2-7|TRBV29-1|NA
CSVVQMLPYEQYF
TGCAGCGTTGTACAGATGCTCCCCTACGAGCAGTACTTC
>NA|TRBJ2-5|TRBV18|TRBD2
CASSPPSGAGTQYF
TGTGCCAGCTCACCACCTAGCGGGGCGGGGACCCAGTACTTC
>NA|TRBJ1-6|TRBV7-6|TRBD1
CASSSETGRSSPLHF
TGTGCCAGCAGCTCTGAGACAGGGAGATCGTCACCCCTCCACTTT
>NA|TRBJ1-2|TRBV18|NA
CASSLSPTANYGYTF
TGTGCCAGCTCACTCTCGCCTACAGCTAACTATGGCTACACCTTC
>NA|TRBJ2-2|TRBV24-1|TRBD1
CATSDPGQGEANTGELFF
TGTGCCACCAGTGATCCGGGACAGGGGGAAGCGAACACCGGGGAGCTGTTTTTT
>NA|TRBJ2-3|TRBV5-1|NA
CASSLRATGFGTDTQYF
TGCGCCAGCAGCTTGAGGGCCACAGGGTTTGGGACAGATACGCAGTATTTT
>NA|TRBJ1-6|TRBV7-7|NA
CASSLTYSPEDSPLHF
TGTGCCAGCAGCTTGACATACTCTCCGGAGGATTCACCCCTCCACTTT
>NA|TRBJ1-2|TRBV30|TRBD1
CAWSRQGAGGYTF
TGTGCCTGGAGCCGACAGGGGGCTGGTGGCTACACCTTC
>NA|TRBJ2-3|TRBV7-2|NA
CASSLNAYSEGQYF
TGTGCCAGCAGCTTGAACGCGTATTCGGAGGGACAGTATTTT
>NA|TRBJ1-5|TRBV2|NA
CASSGTVNSNQPQHF
TGTGCCAGCAGTGGGACAGTAAATAGCAATCAGCCCCAGCATTTT
>NA|TRBJ2-5|TRBV6-5|TRBD2
CASKQGLAQETQYF
TGTGCCAGCAAACAAGGACTAGCCCAAGAGACCCAGTACTTC
>NA|TRBJ2-5|TRBV5-4|TRBD2
CASSLFLAGGKRTQYF
TGTGCCAGCAGCTTGTTTCTAGCGGGGGGTAAACGGACCCAGTACTTC
>NA|TRBJ2-5|TRBV11-3|TRBD2
CASSLRLAGGRETQYF
TGTGCCAGCAGCTTACGTCTAGCGGGGGGCCGCGAGACCCAGTACTTC
>once|TRBJ2-5|TRBV18|NA
CASSPLERETQYF
TGTGCCAGCTCCCCCTTAGAACGTGAGACCCAGTACTTC
>NA|TRBJ1-6|TRBV9|NA
CASSPLGDNSPLHF
TGTGCCAGCAGCCCCCTCGGGGATAATTCACCCCTCCACTTT
>NA|TRBJ1-1|TRBV5-1|TRBD1
CASSLAPGGSDTEAFF
TGCGCCAGCAGCTTGGCCCCAGGGGGTAGCGACACTGAAGCTTTCTTT
>NA|TRBJ1-2|TRBV18|TRBD1
CASSPGTGANYGYTF
TGTGCCAGCTCACCAGGGACAGGGGCTAACTATGGCTACACCTTC
>NA|TRBJ2-5|TRBV18|NA
CASSSRRETQYF
TGTGCCAGCTCATCCCGCCGGGAGACCCAGTACTTC
>NA|TRBJ1-1|TRBV5-1|TRBD1
CASSGPTGVNTEAFF
TGCGCCAGCAGCGGACCGACAGGGGTGAACACTGAAGCTTTCTTT
>NA|TRBJ1-2|TRBV9|NA
CASSERTAYYGYTF
TGTGCCAGCAGCGAGCGGACAGCCTACTATGGCTACACCTTC
>NA|TRBJ2-5|TRBV11-2|TRBD2
CASSLGTSGGAKTQYF
TGTGCCAGCAGCTTAGGGACTAGCGGGGGGGCAAAGACCCAGTACTTC